The 23 T cell receptor beta chains below come from one sample, sequenced in a study of T cells in Graves' hyperthyroidism and ophthalmopathy. TCR beta CDR3 regions were amplified from RNA transcripts. In the first-round RT-PCR of the TCR CDR3, the HTBI primer set was used. From the multiplex PCR reads, TCRdb called clonotypes with MiXCR, one entry per CDR3 protein. The sample shows around 180,000 distinct CDR3 sequences, about a sixth of them seen only once. Input material: blood. All receptors derive from a woman aged 50 to 60 with Graves' hyperthyroidism.

The V gene is TRBV4-1, the J gene TRBJ2-3; TRBD2 aligns across 10 bases. CDR1 is MGHRA, CDR2 YSYEKL, per germline. CDR3 size: 15 residues. Trimming at V came to 3 bases and at J to 4 bases, leaving 4 bases not matched to a gene. The CDR3 sequence is CASSQLAGVSDTQYF. CDR3 nucleotides: TGCGCCAGCAGCCAGCTAGCGGGGGTATCAGATACGCAGTATTTT.

This clonotype has a handful of counts. The V gene is TRBV6-2 or TRBV6-3, the J gene TRBJ2-3, with D possibly matching TRBD2 (5 bases). From germline, CDR1 is MNHEY and CDR2 SVGEGT. The CDR3 sequence is 13 residues long. Trimming removed 6 bases at V and 7 bases at J, with 14 bases between. CDR3 in DNA: TGTGCCAGCAGAGGCTCCCAGCGGTATACGCAGTATTTT. Translation gives CASRGSQRYTQYF.

V is TRBV2 and J is TRBJ1-1; D not resolved. This CDR3 spans 13 amino acids. Germline V gene lookup returns CDR1 SNHLY and CDR2 FYNNEI. Trimming took off 6 bases at V and 0 bases at J, with 8 bases between the two ends. For the CDR3, the DNA is TGTGCCAGCAGGAGGAAGATGAACACTGAAGCTTTCTTT. As protein: CASRRKMNTEAFF. Looking up the rest from reference TRBV2 and TRBJ1-1 gives the full variable domain: EPEVTQTPSHQVTQMGQEVILRCVPISNHLYFYWYRQILGQKVEFLVSFYNNEISEKSEIFDDQFSVERPDGSNFTLKIRSTKLEDSAMYFCASRRKMNTEAFFGQGTRLTVV.

This clonotype has ten or more counts. This sequence joins TRBV7-9 and TRBJ2-7; 8 bases agree with TRBD2. The germline gives CDR1 SEHNR, CDR2 FQNEAQ (reference sequence). The junction had 10 bases not matched to a gene; V was cut back by 0 bases and J by 3 bases. The CDR3 length is 17 residues. The CDR3 DNA is TGTGCCAGCAGCTTAGCCCCGGGGGGGGGGCAGGGCTACGAGCAGTACTTC. It codes for CASSLAPGGGQGYEQYF. Filled out from reference TRBV7-9 and TRBJ2-7, the complete variable domain reads DTGVSQNPRHKITKRGQNVTFRCDPISEHNRLYWYRQTLGQGPEFLTYFQNEAQLEKSRLLSDRFSAERPKGSFSTLEIQRTEQGDSAMYLCASSLAPGGGQGYEQYFGPGTRLTVT.

The genes are TRBV4-2 and TRBJ2-3; 8 positions match TRBD2. This CDR3 is 16 amino acids long. After removal of 0 bases from V and 7 bases from J, the junction contained 9 bases not matched to a gene. Germline loops: CDR1 LGHNA, CDR2 YNFKEQ. The CDR3 sequence is CASSQDAGGSMNTQYF. The DNA for the CDR3 is TGTGCCAGCAGCCAAGATGCGGGGGGTAGCATGAATACGCAGTATTTT.

CDR3 region: CASSSFLSLSGANVLTF. The CDR3 nucleotides read TGCGCCAGCAGCTCCTTTCTGAGCCTATCTGGGGCCAACGTCCTGACTTTC. The J gene is TRBJ2-6, the V gene TRBV5-1; no clear D gene. The CDR3 consists of 17 residues. Germline lookup yields CDR1 SGHRS and CDR2 YFSETQ. The V end lost 3 bases, the J end lost 1 base, and 14 bases lay between the germline ends.

The genes are TRBV18 and TRBJ2-7, with 13 bases aligning to TRBD2. The CDR3 has 18 residues. Germline V gene data show CDR1 as KGHSH and CDR2 as LQKENI. J was trimmed by 0 bases and V by 4 bases; bases with no gene match: 9. The CDR3 bases are TGTGCCAGCTCACATCGGACTAGCGGGGGTTCCGGCTCCTACGAGCAGTACTTC. Translated, it gives CASSHRTSGGSGSYEQYF.

For this clonotype: A much larger clone differs by one base, so this may be a read error. The chain employs TRBV18 and TRBJ1-1; a possible D gene is TRBD1 (6 bases). Per the germline V gene, CDR1 is KGHSH and CDR2 is LQKENI. CDR3 size: 13 residues. The germline V and J ends were trimmed by 7 bases and 5 bases, with 14 bases remaining between them. CDR3 sequence reads: CASLPHRETEAFF. The CDR3 DNA is TGTGCCAGCTTACCTCACAGGGAGACTGAAGCTTTCTTT.

In its sample, this clonotype was seen many times. CDR3 loop: CASSLDLYNEQFF. DNA of the CDR3: TGCGCCAGCAGCCTCGACCTTTACAATGAGCAGTTCTTC. The chain employs TRBV5-1 and TRBJ2-1; D uncertain. The CDR3 is 13 amino acids. Germline V gives CDR1 SGHRS, CDR2 YFSETQ. V was shortened by 4 bases and J by 4 bases, with 9 bases between the two germline ends.

In its sample, this clonotype was seen a few times. The CDR3 region has the DNA TGTGCCAGCTCCCGGGGGGAACCCCCTGACGAGCAGTACTTC. This codes for CASSRGEPPDEQYF. The chain has TRBV18 and TRBJ2-7; TRBD2 aligns across 7 bases. CDR3 length: 14 residues. Trimming took 6 bases from V and 5 from J; bases not matched to a gene: 10. CDR1 is KGHSH and CDR2 is LQKENI in the germline V gene.

This clonotype was detected many times. A much larger clone differs by one base, so this may be a read error. The chain couples TRBV7-9 to TRBJ1-1; D call uncertain. Trimming cost V 1 base and J 1 base, with 7 bases left between them. The CDR3 is 14 amino acids. Germline lookup yields CDR1 SEHNR and CDR2 FQNEAQ (reference sequence). CDR3 sequence reads: CASSLGEGNTEAFF. The CDR3 coding sequence is TGTGCCAGCAGCTTAGGAGAGGGGAACACTGAAGCTTTCTTT.

The chain's CDR3 is CASSTDPYSGNTIYF. The CDR3 nucleotides are TGCGCCAGCTCGACAGACCCATACTCTGGAAACACCATATATTTT. The rearrangement joins TRBV5-1 to TRBJ1-3; D may be TRBD1 (5 bases). The V and J ends lost 7 bases and 0 bases respectively, with 14 bases between them. Germline CDR1 is SGHRS and CDR2 is YFSETQ. CDR3 size: 15 residues. Using reference TRBV5-1 and TRBJ1-3 for the parts outside the CDR3, the full variable domain is KAGVTQTPRYLIKTRGQQVTLSCSPISGHRSVSWYQQTPGQGLQFLFEYFSETQRNKGNFPGRFSGRQFSNSRSEMNVSTLELGDSALYLCASSTDPYSGNTIYFGEGSWLTVV.

The chain has TRBV4-2 and TRBJ1-1, with 7 bases that match TRBD1. Germline V CDR1 and CDR2: LGHNA, YNFKEQ. V was clipped by 4 bases and J by 0 bases; unmatched bases: 5. This CDR3 is built from 15 residues. CDR3 in DNA: TGTGCCAGCAGCCCCCAGGGGGAACTGAACACTGAAGCTTTCTTT. The encoded protein is CASSPQGELNTEAFF.

In this sample, this clonotype turned up many times. J is TRBJ1-1 and V is TRBV19; no reliable D call. Per the germline V gene, CDR1 is LNHDA and CDR2 is SQIVND (reference sequence). The V end lost 7 bases, the J end lost 5 bases, and 14 bases lay between the germline ends. The CDR3 sequence is 13 residues long. CDR3 coding DNA: TGTGCCAGTATAAGTCTGGGAGGGACTGAAGCTTTCTTT. It encodes CASISLGGTEAFF.

This clonotype was seen at least ten times. This CDR3 reads CASSAGTPDTEAFF. CDR3 in DNA: TGTGCCAGCAGCGCCGGGACCCCAGACACTGAAGCTTTCTTT. This rearrangement joins TRBV7-6 to TRBJ1-1; possibly TRBD1 for D (5 bases). The CDR3 sequence is 14 residues long. CDR1 and CDR2 from the germline V gene are SGHVS and FNYEAQ. Trimming took off 5 bases at V and 3 bases at J, with 13 bases between the two ends.

This clonotype was observed at least ten times. This sequence joins TRBV20-1 and TRBJ1-4; D is undetermined. In germline, CDR1 is DFQATT, CDR2 SNEGSKA (reference sequence). The V end lost 3 bases, the J end lost 0 bases, and 11 bases lay between the germline ends. The CDR3 runs to 15 residues. The CDR3 reads CSASPLPATNEKLFF. In nucleotides, the CDR3 is TGCAGTGCTAGTCCCCTGCCAGCAACTAATGAAAAACTGTTTTTT.

The V call is TRBV6-5, the J call TRBJ2-5; 8 bases map to TRBD1. V trimming: 4 bases; J trimming: 2 bases; junction bases outside the gene matches: 6. The germline CDR1 and CDR2 sequences are MNHEY and SVGAGI. The CDR3 sequence is 15 residues long. The CDR3: CASSSDRVRQETQYF. DNA of the CDR3: TGTGCCAGCAGTTCGGACAGGGTACGGCAAGAGACCCAGTACTTC.

This clonotype was picked up many times. The rearrangement uses TRBV28 and TRBJ1-6; perhaps TRBD1 as D (6 bases). This CDR3 has 16 residues. Trimming removed 3 bases at V and 9 bases at J, with 18 bases between. Germline V CDR1 and CDR2: MDHEN, SYDVKM. CDR3: CASSFIVLGAVSPLHF. CDR3 DNA: TGTGCCAGCAGTTTTATCGTTCTGGGGGCGGTTTCACCCCTCCACTTT.

This chain uses TRBV6-2 or TRBV6-3 with TRBJ2-1, with 7 bases identical to TRBD2. V dropped 6 bases and J dropped 6; count of bases not matched to a gene: 5. The CDR3 consists of 13 residues. Germline V CDR1 and CDR2: MNHEY, SVGEGT. CDR3 region: CASRFRTSNEQFF. The DNA for the CDR3 is TGTGCCAGCAGGTTTAGGACTAGCAATGAGCAGTTCTTC.

This clonotype was counted at least ten times. The CDR3 DNA is TGTGCCAGCGGAGGACAGGAGATCTACAATGAGCAGTTCTTC. This sequence encodes CASGGQEIYNEQFF. The chain combines TRBV12-3 or TRBV12-4 with TRBJ2-1; TRBD1 agrees at 7 bases. V shed 8 bases, J shed 3 bases, and the junction held 7 bases outside the gene matches. The CDR3 has 14 residues.

This clonotype came up many times. V and J are TRBV6-1 and TRBJ1-1; tentative D call: TRBD1 (6 bases). The CDR3 has 16 residues. Looked up from germline, CDR1 is MNHNS and CDR2 is SASEGT. V shed 6 bases and J shed 0 bases, with 17 bases lying between them. CDR3 sequence: CASSTTLGGVNTEAFF. CDR3 nucleotide sequence: TGTGCCAGCAGCACCACTCTGGGGGGCGTGAACACTGAAGCTTTCTTT.

This chain's CDR3 is CARREPNYGYTF. The CDR3 region has the DNA TGTGCCAGACGGGAACCTAACTATGGCTACACCTTC. The rearrangement links TRBV2 to TRBJ1-2; D gene unclear. This CDR3 contains 12 residues. V lost 9 bases and J 0 bases, leaving 8 bases between the germline ends. Germline V gives CDR1 SNHLY, CDR2 FYNNEI.

The rearrangement links TRBV6-9 to TRBJ1-1; the D is unclear. V lost 4 bases and J 3 bases, leaving 9 bases between the germline ends. This CDR3 is built from 13 residues. Germline CDR1 is MNHGY and CDR2 is SVAAGI. In DNA, the CDR3 is TGTGCCAGCAGTTGCGACGGGTACACTGAAGCTTTCTTT. It specifies CASSCDGYTEAFF.